Shown below are 20 T cell receptor beta chains from a single sample sequenced in a study of TIL therapy for anti-PD-1-resistant metastatic lung cancer (dated by TCRdb to about 2021). The immunoSEQ v3 hsTCRB kit was used to amplify TCR beta CDR3 regions from genomic DNA through bias-controlled multiplex PCR. Sourced from immuneACCESS, this table was stored by TCRdb with only in-frame sequences that have V and J called. A share of the clones is absent; for the studies checked, an unresolved V gene accounts for under half, and the remainder has no known explanation. The sample table contains under 100,000 clones; only one count was recorded for 65% of them. The ten most abundant clones make up approximately 11% of the sample. The time point label on this specimen signifies: pre-treatment sample, taken before nivolumab and TIL therapy. The baseline tumor samples, taken from the same resection that was used to grow TIL, were excised metastases, most often pleural nodules or supraclavicular lymph nodes.

The sample consisted of tumor tissue, taken at baseline. The receptors were gathered from a person between 30 and 80 years old with non-small cell lung cancer.

The J gene is TRBJ2-7, the V gene TRBV6-5; D remains unclear. Trimming took off 7 bases at V and 8 bases at J, with 24 bases between the two ends. Per germline, CDR1 MNHEY and CDR2 SVGAGI. The CDR3 is 15 residues long. CDR3 DNA: TGTGCCAGCAACCCCTCCCGGAACAGCCCTACGAAGCAGTACTTC. It codes for CASNPSRNSPTKQYF.

The chain recombines TRBV4-2 with TRBJ1-2, with a tentative D call TRBD1 (5 bases). The CDR3 has 15 residues. Germline V gives CDR1 LGHNA, CDR2 YNFKEQ. Deletions cut 0 bases from V and 3 bases from J, with 11 bases between. This CDR3 is CASSQDQQGYYGYTF. As DNA, the CDR3 is TGTGCCAGCAGCCAAGATCAGCAGGGTTACTATGGCTACACCTTC.

Concerning this clone: The junction departs from the called germline gene at one end, perhaps through a read error. The rearrangement joins TRBV7-9 to TRBJ2-5; D possibly corresponds to TRBD2 (8 bases). From germline, CDR1 is SEHNR and CDR2 FQNEAQ (reference sequence). CDR3 size: 18 residues. CDR3 nucleotide sequence: TGCGCCAGCAGCTGGGCACGGGGGGGGACAGACCTTCGGGAGACCCAGTACTTC. Translation: CASSWARGGTDLRETQYF.

The chain is built from TRBV28 and TRBJ2-5; 10 nucleotides agree with TRBD1. The CDR3 runs 15 residues. V lost 5 bases to trimming and J lost 4 bases; unmatched junction nucleotides: 7. Germline V lookup: CDR1 MDHEN, CDR2 SYDVKM. CDR3 amino acids: CASSTPRTGGETQYF. CDR3 nucleotides: TGTGCCAGCAGTACCCCCCGGACAGGGGGAGAGACCCAGTACTTC.

The J gene is TRBJ1-5, the V gene TRBV7-2, with a weak D call TRBD1 (5 bases). Germline CDR1 reads SGHTA; CDR2 reads FQGNSA. V lost 5 bases and J 0 bases, leaving 20 bases between the germline ends. The CDR3 is 18 amino acids. CDR3 in DNA: TGTGCCAGCAGCCCGAAAGGAGGGACGGTCCATAGCAATCAGCCCCAGCATTTT. Translating gives CASSPKGGTVHSNQPQHF.

This clone has a handful of counts. The chain combines TRBV7-2 with TRBJ1-6; unclear D gene. The CDR3 is 15 residues long. V was pared by 2 bases and J by 8 bases, with 13 bases between. Germline-derived CDR1 and CDR2 are SGHTA and FQGNSA. The CDR3 region is CASSLLGSRDSPLHF. Here the CDR3 DNA reads TGTGCCAGCAGCTTACTAGGGTCGAGAGATTCACCCCTCCACTTT.

This clone turned up a few times. The chain uses TRBV24-1 and TRBJ2-1; no firm D call. The germline CDR1 and CDR2 sequences are KGHDR and SFDVKD. CDR3 size: 15 residues. V lost 6 bases, J lost 0 bases, and 11 bases lay in between. The DNA of the CDR3 is TGTGCCACCAGTTCCCCCCGGGCCTCCTACAATGAGCAGTTCTTC. Its protein product is CATSSPRASYNEQFF.

In this sample, this clone turned up a few times. V is TRBV30 and J is TRBJ1-5, with D perhaps matching TRBD1 (5 bases). Trimming cost V 3 bases and J 10 bases, with 19 bases left between them. CDR1 is GTSNPN and CDR2 is SVGIG in the germline V gene (reference sequence). This CDR3 contains 14 residues. CDR3 bases: TGTGCCTGGAGGAGGGGAGGAGATGGAAGTCCCCAGCATTTT. It translates to CAWRRGGDGSPQHF.

The rearrangement uses TRBV5-8 and TRBJ2-3, with 7 bases identical to TRBD2. The junction had 10 bases not matched to a gene; V was cut back by 5 bases and J by 4 bases. The CDR3 spans 15 residues. Germline assignment: CDR1 SGHTS and CDR2 YDEGEE. The DNA for the CDR3 is TGTGCCAGCAGTCTTTGGGAGGGAAGGGCAGATACGCAGTATTTT. It translates to CASSLWEGRADTQYF.

This rearrangement joins TRBV10-3 to TRBJ2-7; D tentatively fits TRBD1 or TRBD2 (5 bases each). V was trimmed by 2 bases and J by 5 bases, leaving 13 bases between them. The CDR3 length is 14 residues. CDR1 and CDR2 from the germline V gene are ENHRY and SYGVKD. The CDR3 DNA sequence: TGTGCCATCAGTGAGAGGGCCGGGGCAGACGAGCAGTACTTC. It translates to CAISERAGADEQYF.

This sequence joins TRBV4-1 and TRBJ2-7, with D tentatively TRBD2 (7 bases). Trimming stripped 5 bases from V and 6 bases from J, with 14 bases between. This CDR3 comprises 13 residues. Germline assignment: CDR1 MGHRA and CDR2 YSYEKL. The CDR3 DNA follows: TGCGCCAGCAGCAAGATGGGGGGGGCCGAGCAGTACTTC. Its protein is CASSKMGGAEQYF.

Worth noting for this clone: This may be a read error, as it is one base from a much larger clone. The chain carries TRBV11-1 and TRBJ2-5; no firm D call. The germline V and J ends were trimmed by 2 bases and 2 bases, with 0 bases remaining between them. This CDR3 contains 11 residues. In germline, CDR1 is SGHAT, CDR2 FQDESV (reference sequence). CDR3 loop: CASSLQETQYF. The CDR3 nucleotides read TGTGCCAGCAGCTTACAAGAGACCCAGTACTTC.

This chain connects TRBV27 to TRBJ1-4, with 10 bases aligning to TRBD1. Germline-derived CDR1 and CDR2 are MNHEY and SMNVEV (reference sequence). V trimming: 8 bases; J trimming: 7 bases; junction bases outside the gene matches: 1. CDR3 length: 12 amino acids. The CDR3 region is CASGDRGEKLFF. CDR3 in DNA: TGTGCCAGCGGGGACAGGGGTGAAAAACTGTTTTTT.

CDR3 region: CASSFGQVSEQYF. The CDR3 coding sequence is TGTGCCAGCAGCTTCGGACAGGTCTCCGAGCAGTACTTC. The gene calls are TRBV7-2 and TRBJ2-7; 7 bases are shared with TRBD1. CDR1 and CDR2 (germline): SGHTA, FQGNSA. The CDR3 spans 13 residues. The V gene end was trimmed by 3 bases and the J gene end by 6 bases; junction bases not matched to a gene: 5.

The J gene is TRBJ2-1, the V gene TRBV9, with D unclear. Germline assignment: CDR1 SGDLS and CDR2 YYNGEE. The V gene lost 4 bases and the J gene lost 2 bases, with 10 bases spanning the gap. The CDR3 covers 14 residues. The CDR3 region is CASSTHIAYNEQFF. For the CDR3, the DNA is TGTGCCAGCAGCACTCACATTGCCTACAATGAGCAGTTCTTC.

The rearrangement joins TRBV4-2 to TRBJ2-2; TRBD2 is a possible D gene (6 bases). CDR1 is LGHNA and CDR2 is YNFKEQ in the germline V gene. The CDR3 consists of 15 residues. V was cut by 0 bases and J by 6 bases, with 11 bases left in between. CDR3 in DNA: TGTGCCAGCAGCCAAGATCTGGCGGGGTCCGGGGAGCTGTTTTTT. It yields the protein CASSQDLAGSGELFF.

This chain connects TRBV27 to TRBJ1-6; 9 bases match TRBD1. The CDR3 is 14 residues long. Germline lookup yields CDR1 MNHEY and CDR2 SMNVEV (reference sequence). J was trimmed by 9 bases and V by 4 bases; bases with no gene match: 4. CDR3 sequence: CASSSHRGLSPLHF. The DNA for the CDR3 is TGTGCCAGCAGTTCGCACAGGGGGCTTTCACCCCTCCACTTT.

The chain carries TRBV5-1 and TRBJ2-3, with 7 bases fitting TRBD2. CDR3 length: 16 residues. Looked up from germline, CDR1 is SGHRS and CDR2 is YFSETQ. J was trimmed by 0 bases and V by 8 bases; bases with no gene match: 12. The CDR3 bases are TGCGCCAGTAAGGCGGTCGTCGGGGGGAGCACAGATACGCAGTATTTT. Translation: CASKAVVGGSTDTQYF.

V and J are TRBV28 and TRBJ2-5; D not resolved. CDR3 length equals 12 residues. Germline CDR1 and CDR2: MDHEN and SYDVKM. Trimming cost V 1 base and J 1 base, with 1 base left between them. The CDR3 loop reads CASSLFQETQYF. CDR3 DNA: TGTGCCAGCAGTTTATTCCAAGAGACCCAGTACTTC. Supplemented by reference TRBV28 and TRBJ2-5, the full variable domain reads DVKVTQSSRYLVKRTGEKVFLECVQDMDHENMFWYRQDPGLGLRLIYFSYDVKMKEKGDIPEGYSVSREKKERFSLILESASTNQTSMYLCASSLFQETQYFGPGTRLLVL.

The genes are TRBV28 and TRBJ1-1; D ambiguous. The germline V gene encodes CDR1 MDHEN and CDR2 SYDVKM. The CDR3 has 14 residues. V gave up 3 bases and J gave up 3 bases, with 11 bases separating them. The CDR3 nucleotides read TGTGCCAGCAGTTTGCACCAGAAGTACACTGAAGCTTTCTTT. Protein sequence: CASSLHQKYTEAFF.